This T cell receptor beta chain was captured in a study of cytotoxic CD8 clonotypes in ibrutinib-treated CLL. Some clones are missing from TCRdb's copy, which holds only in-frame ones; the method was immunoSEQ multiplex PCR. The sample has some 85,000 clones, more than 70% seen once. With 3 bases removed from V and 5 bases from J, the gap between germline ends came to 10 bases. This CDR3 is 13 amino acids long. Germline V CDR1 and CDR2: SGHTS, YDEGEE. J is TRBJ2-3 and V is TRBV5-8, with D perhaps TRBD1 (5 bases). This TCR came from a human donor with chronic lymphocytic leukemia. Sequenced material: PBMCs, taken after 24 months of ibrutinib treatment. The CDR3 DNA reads TGTGCCAGCAGCTCAGGGTGGGTAGATACGCAGTATTTT. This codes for CASSSGWVDTQYF. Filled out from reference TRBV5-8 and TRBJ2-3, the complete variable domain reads EAGVTQSPTHLIKTRGQQATLRCSPISGHTSVYWYQQALGLGLQFLLWYDEGEERNRGNFPPRFSGRQFPNYSSELNVNALELEDSALYLCASSSGWVDTQYFGPGTRLTVL.